This record concerns one TCR beta chain sequence. The source of the sample is a study of T cell responses to AZD1222 COVID-19 vaccine. Sequencing was performed with immunoSEQ multiplex PCR; in TCRdb, only in-frame clones are kept and a portion is missing. Of some 150,000 clones in the sample, 92% are singletons; the top ten hold approximately 2.1%. J gave up 4 bases and V 5 bases, and 8 bases lay outside the gene matches. This CDR3 contains 15 residues. Germline-derived CDR1 and CDR2 are SGHTA and FQGNSA. This specimen consisted of peripheral blood, obtained on day 0 of AZD1222 vaccination. The clonotype originates from an adult in good health. The V gene is TRBV7-2, the J gene TRBJ1-1; TRBD1 matches at 9 bases. In DNA, the CDR3 is TGTGCCAGCAGCGTCGAACGACAGGGGGGCACTGAAGCTTTCTTT. Protein product: CASSVERQGGTEAFF.